Only a few counts were recorded for the clone carrying this TCR beta chain. The antigen is undetermined. A much larger clone lies a single base off, so this may be a read error. The source of the sample is a study of metastatic and nonmetastatic thyroid tumors. Study-wide background: Samples came from malignant and benign thyroid patients, and repertoires were compared across blood and tumor or nodule tissue. Study-wide results and limits: Benign nodules reportedly had significantly lower TCR beta diversity than malignant thyroid tumors in blood and tumor.

Source study methods: The distant-metastasis classifier for papillary thyroid cancer was built from CDR3 differences across clinicopathological groups. TCRdb re-analyzed the PCR reads using MiXCR. TCRdb, not the authors, supplied the V and J calls. Of tens of thousands of clones in the sample, roughly a quarter were seen once. Treatment of any kind had been given to no patient before thyroid surgery. Germline CDR1 reads ENHRY; CDR2 reads SYGVKD. The V gene end was trimmed by 3 bases and the J gene end by 5 bases; junction bases not matched to a gene: 13. CDR3 size: 16 residues. The TCR comes from a male donor with papillary thyroid cancer or a benign thyroid nodule (not recorded which). Some clones in this sample may be carry-over from other donors' samples. Sequenced material: tumor tissue. The rearrangement uses TRBV10-3 and TRBJ2-7; the match to TRBD2 covers 7 bases. CDR3 nucleotide sequence: TGTGCCATCAGTGACCCGTTGTGGGAGGGCCTGGACGAGCAGTACTTC. Translation gives CAISDPLWEGLDEQYF.